This record covers a single T cell receptor (beta chain). This sample was taken from a study of sequential checkpoint blockade in melanoma. The CDR3 contains 16 residues. Germline V gives CDR1 SEHNR, CDR2 FQNEAQ (reference sequence). Germline trimming cut 4 bases from V and 6 bases from J; bases unmatched to any gene: 12. Treatment in this sample: randomized to nivolumab then ipilimumab (arm A) or the reverse (arm B). Patients had received no earlier DNA-damaging chemotherapy. Repertoires were generated with immunoSEQ multiplex PCR, while TCRdb's copy carries only in-frame clones and drops some. The table shows 15,000 to 20,000 clones, with about 69% occurring only once.

The sample here was CD8+ T cells sorted from blood (inferred from file names), taken from a patient given nivolumab and ipilimumab in sequence. The TCR was taken from a human donor with melanoma. This sequence joins TRBV7-9 and TRBJ2-7, with 10 bases lining up with TRBD1. This CDR3 is CASSSSPGQGLGEQYF. The CDR3 nucleotides are TGTGCCAGCAGCTCCAGCCCGGGACAGGGGCTAGGCGAGCAGTACTTC.